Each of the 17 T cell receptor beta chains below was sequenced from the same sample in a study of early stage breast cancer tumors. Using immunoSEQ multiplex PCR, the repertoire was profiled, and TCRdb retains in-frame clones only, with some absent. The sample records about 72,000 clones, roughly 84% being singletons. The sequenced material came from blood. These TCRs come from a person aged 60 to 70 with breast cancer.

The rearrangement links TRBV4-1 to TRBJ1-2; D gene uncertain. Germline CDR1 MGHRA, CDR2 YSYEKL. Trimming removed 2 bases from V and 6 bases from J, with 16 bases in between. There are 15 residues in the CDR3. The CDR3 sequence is CASSQTPGTVDGYTF. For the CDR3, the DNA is TGCGCCAGCAGCCAAACCCCAGGTACGGTTGATGGCTACACCTTC.

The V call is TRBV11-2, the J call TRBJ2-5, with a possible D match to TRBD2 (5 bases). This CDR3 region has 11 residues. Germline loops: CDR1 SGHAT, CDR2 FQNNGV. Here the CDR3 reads CAGGGQETQYF. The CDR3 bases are TGTGCAGGCGGCGGGCAAGAGACCCAGTACTTC.

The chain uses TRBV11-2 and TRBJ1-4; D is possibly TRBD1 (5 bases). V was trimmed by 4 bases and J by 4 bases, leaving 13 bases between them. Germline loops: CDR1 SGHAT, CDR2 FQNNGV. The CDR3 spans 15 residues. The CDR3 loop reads CASSSSAGYNEKLFF. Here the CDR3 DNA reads TGTGCCAGCAGCTCCAGCGCAGGGTATAATGAAAAACTGTTTTTT. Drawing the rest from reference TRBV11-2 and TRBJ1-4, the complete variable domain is EAGVAQSPRYKIIEKRQSVAFWCNPISGHATLYWYQQILGQGPKLLIQFQNNGVVDDSQLPKDRFSAERLKGVDSTLKIQPAKLEDSAVYLCASSSSAGYNEKLFFGSGTQLSVL.

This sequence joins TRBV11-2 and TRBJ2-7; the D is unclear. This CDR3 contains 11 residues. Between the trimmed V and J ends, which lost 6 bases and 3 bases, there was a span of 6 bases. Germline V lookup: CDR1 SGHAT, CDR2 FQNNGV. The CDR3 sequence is CASSSYYEQYF. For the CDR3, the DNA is TGTGCCAGCAGTTCCTACTACGAGCAGTACTTC.

This chain's CDR3 is CASSEGGSRETQYF. The CDR3 nucleotides are TGTGCCAGCAGTGAAGGTGGCAGCAGGGAGACCCAGTACTTC. The chain joins TRBV6-1 to TRBJ2-5; no reliable D call. V gave up 1 base and J gave up 5 bases, with 11 bases separating them. CDR1 is MNHNS and CDR2 is SASEGT in the germline V gene. The CDR3 extends over 14 amino acids.

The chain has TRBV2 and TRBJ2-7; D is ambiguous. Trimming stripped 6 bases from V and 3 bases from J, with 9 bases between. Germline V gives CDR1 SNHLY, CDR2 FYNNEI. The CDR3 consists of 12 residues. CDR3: CASSLTSYEQYF. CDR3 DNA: TGTGCCAGCAGCCTAACCAGCTACGAGCAGTACTTC.

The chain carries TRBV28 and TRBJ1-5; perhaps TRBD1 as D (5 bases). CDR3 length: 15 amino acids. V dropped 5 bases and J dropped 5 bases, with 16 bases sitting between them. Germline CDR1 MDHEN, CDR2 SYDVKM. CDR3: CASSGAGGRHQPQHF. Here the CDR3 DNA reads TGTGCCAGCAGTGGGGCGGGGGGGAGGCATCAGCCCCAGCATTTT. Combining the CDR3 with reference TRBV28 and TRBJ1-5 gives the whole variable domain DVKVTQSSRYLVKRTGEKVFLECVQDMDHENMFWYRQDPGLGLRLIYFSYDVKMKEKGDIPEGYSVSREKKERFSLILESASTNQTSMYLCASSGAGGRHQPQHFGDGTRLSIL.

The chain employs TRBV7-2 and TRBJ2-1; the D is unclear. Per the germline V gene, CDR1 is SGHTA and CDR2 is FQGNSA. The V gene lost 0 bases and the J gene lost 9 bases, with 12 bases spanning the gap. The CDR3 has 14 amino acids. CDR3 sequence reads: CASSLAIGAGEQFF. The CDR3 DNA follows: TGTGCCAGCAGCTTAGCTATTGGAGCTGGTGAGCAGTTCTTC.

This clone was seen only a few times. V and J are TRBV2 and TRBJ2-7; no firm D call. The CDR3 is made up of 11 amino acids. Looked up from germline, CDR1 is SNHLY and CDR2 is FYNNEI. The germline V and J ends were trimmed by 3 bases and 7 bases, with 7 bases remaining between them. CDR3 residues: CASSDFREQYF. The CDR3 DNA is TGTGCCAGCAGTGATTTCCGGGAGCAGTACTTC.

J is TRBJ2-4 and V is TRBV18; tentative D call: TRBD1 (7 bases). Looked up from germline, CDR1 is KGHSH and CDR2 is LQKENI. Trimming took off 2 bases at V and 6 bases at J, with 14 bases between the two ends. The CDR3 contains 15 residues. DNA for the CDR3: TGTGCCAGCTCACCATCCCAGGGGGGACCAAACATTCAGTACTTC. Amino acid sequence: CASSPSQGGPNIQYF.

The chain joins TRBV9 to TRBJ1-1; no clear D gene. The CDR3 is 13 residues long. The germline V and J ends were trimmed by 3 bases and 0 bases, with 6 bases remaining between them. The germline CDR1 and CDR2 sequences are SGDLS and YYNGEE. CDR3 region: CASSALVNTEAFF. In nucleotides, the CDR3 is TGTGCCAGCAGCGCTCTGGTGAACACTGAAGCTTTCTTT.

CDR3 region: CASSLSGRGGQRNTEAFF. The CDR3 DNA reads TGTGCCAGCAGTTTAAGTGGTAGGGGTGGCCAGAGGAACACTGAAGCTTTCTTT. The chain recombines TRBV27 with TRBJ1-1, with D perhaps TRBD1 (5 bases). Germline loops: CDR1 MNHEY, CDR2 SMNVEV (reference sequence). There are 18 residues in the CDR3. V gave up 2 bases and J gave up 1 base, with 20 bases separating them.

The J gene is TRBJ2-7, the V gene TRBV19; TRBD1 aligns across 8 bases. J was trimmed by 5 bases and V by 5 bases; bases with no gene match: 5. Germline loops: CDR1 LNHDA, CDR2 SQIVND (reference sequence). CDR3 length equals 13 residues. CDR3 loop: CASSWTGNDEQYF. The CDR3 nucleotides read TGTGCCAGTAGTTGGACAGGGAATGACGAGCAGTACTTC.

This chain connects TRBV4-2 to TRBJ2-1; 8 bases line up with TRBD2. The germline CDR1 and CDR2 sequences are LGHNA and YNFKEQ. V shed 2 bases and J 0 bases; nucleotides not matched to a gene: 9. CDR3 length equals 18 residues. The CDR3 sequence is CASSQFSSGGSSYNEQFF. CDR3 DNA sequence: TGTGCCAGCAGCCAATTCTCAAGCGGGGGTAGCTCCTACAATGAGCAGTTCTTC.

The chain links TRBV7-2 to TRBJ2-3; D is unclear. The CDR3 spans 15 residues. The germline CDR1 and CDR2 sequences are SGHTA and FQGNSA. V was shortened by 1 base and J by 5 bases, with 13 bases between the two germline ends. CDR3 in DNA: TGTGCCAGCAGCTTAGGGCAGCCTGCGGTAGATACGCAGTATTTT. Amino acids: CASSLGQPAVDTQYF.

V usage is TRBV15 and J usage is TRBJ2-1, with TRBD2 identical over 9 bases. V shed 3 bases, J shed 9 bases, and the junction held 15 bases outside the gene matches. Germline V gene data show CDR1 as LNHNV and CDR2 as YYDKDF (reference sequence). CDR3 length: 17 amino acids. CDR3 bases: TGTGCCACCAGCAGTCCCCCCGTAGCGGGAGTAATTGTTGAGCAGTTCTTC. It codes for CATSSPPVAGVIVEQFF.

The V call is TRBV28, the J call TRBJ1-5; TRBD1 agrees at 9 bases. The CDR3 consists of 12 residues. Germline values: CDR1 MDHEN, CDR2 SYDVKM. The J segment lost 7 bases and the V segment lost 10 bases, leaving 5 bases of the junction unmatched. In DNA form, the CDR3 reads TGTGCCACCACAGGGGGCCGGCAGCCCCAGCATTTT. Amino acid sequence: CATTGGRQPQHF.